This T cell receptor (beta chain) was recorded in a study of blood T cell repertoires in COVID-19. Study context: Samples of COVID-19 (acute and convalescent) were obtained from the United States, Italy and Spain. PBMCs, B-cell-depleted T cells, or T cells provided the cDNA or gDNA that made up the material.

Sequencing was performed with immunoSEQ multiplex PCR; in TCRdb, only in-frame clones are kept and a portion is missing. Of 51,000 or so clones in the sample, about 87% were seen once. This clone was detected only once. The source of this sequence is a man older than 75 with acute or convalescent COVID-19. Sequencing was carried out using peripheral blood.

The CDR3 is CASSLWGGAADTQYF. CDR3 nucleotides: TGTGCCAGCAGCCTCTGGGGAGGGGCTGCAGATACGCAGTATTTT. The V gene is TRBV5-6, the J gene TRBJ2-3, with 7 bases matching TRBD2. J gave up 4 bases and V 4 bases, and 9 bases lay outside the gene matches. CDR1 is SGHDT and CDR2 is YYEEEE in the germline V gene. The CDR3 sequence is 15 residues long.